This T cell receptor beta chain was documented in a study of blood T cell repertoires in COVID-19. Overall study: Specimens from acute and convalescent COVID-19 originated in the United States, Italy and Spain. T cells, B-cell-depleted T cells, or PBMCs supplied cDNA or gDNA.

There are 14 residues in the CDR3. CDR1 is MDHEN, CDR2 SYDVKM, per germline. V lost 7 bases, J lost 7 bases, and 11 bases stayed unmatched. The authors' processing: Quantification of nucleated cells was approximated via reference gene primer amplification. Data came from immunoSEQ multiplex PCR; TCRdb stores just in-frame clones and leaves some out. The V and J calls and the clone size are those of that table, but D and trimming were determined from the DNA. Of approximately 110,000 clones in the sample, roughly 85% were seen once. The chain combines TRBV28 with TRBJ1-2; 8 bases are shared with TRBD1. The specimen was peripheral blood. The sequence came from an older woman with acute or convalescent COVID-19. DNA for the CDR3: TGTGCCAGCATAATCCAGGGGGCGAAGAGTGGCTACACCTTC. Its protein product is CASIIQGAKSGYTF.